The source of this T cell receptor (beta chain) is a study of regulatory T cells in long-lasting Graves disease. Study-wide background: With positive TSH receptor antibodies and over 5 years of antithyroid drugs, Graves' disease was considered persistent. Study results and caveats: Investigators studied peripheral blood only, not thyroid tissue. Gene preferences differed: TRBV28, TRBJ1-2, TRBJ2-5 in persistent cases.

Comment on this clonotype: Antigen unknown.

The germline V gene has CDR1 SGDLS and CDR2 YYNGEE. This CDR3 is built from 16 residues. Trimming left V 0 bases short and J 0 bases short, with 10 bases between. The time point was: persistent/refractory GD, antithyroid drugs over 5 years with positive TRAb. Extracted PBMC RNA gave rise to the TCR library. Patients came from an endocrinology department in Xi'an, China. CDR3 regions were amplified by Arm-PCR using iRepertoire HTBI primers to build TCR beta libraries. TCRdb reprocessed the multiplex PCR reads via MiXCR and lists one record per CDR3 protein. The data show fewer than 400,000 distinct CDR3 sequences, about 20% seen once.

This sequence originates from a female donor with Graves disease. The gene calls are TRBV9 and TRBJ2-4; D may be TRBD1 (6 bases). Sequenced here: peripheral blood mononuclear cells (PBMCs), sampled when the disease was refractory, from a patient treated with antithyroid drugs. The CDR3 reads CASSVGPDRAKNIQYF. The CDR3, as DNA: TGTGCCAGCAGCGTAGGTCCGGACAGAGCCAAAAACATTCAGTACTTC. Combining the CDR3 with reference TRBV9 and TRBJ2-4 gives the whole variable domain DSGVTQTPKHLITATGQRVTLRCSPRSGDLSVYWYQQSLDQGLQFLIQYYNGEERAKGNILERFSAQQFPDLHSELNLSSLELGDSALYFCASSVGPDRAKNIQYFGAGTRLSVL.